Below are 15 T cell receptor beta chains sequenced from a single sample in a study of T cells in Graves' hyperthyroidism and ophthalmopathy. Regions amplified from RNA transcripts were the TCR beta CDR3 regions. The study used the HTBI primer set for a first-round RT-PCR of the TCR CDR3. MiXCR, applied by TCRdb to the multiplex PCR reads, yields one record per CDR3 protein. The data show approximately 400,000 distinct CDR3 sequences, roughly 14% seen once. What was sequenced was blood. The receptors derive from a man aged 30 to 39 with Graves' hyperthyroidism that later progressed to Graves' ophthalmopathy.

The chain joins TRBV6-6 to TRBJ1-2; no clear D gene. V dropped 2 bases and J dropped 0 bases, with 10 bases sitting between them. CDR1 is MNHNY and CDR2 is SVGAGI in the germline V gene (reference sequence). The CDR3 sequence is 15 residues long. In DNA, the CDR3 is TGTGCCAGCAGTTACGGCGGACTATCTAACTATGGCTACACCTTC. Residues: CASSYGGLSNYGYTF.

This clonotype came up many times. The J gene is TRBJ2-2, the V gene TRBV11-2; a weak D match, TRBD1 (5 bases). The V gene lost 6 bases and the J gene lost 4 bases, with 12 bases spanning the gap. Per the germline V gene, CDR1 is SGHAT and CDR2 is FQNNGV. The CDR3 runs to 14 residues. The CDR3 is CASRHDQGTGELFF. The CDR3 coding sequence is TGTGCCAGCAGACACGATCAGGGCACCGGGGAGCTGTTTTTT.

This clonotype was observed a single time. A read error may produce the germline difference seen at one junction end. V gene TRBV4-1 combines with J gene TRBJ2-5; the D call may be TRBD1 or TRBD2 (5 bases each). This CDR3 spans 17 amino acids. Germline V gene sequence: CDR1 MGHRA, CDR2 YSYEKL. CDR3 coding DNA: TGTGCCAGCAGCCACGGGGCGAGCCCCGGGGTTCAAGAGACCCAGTACTTC. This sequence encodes CASSHGASPGVQETQYF.

CDR3 DNA sequence: TGCGCCAGCAGCTTGGAGGGGAGCGGCGGCACCTTC. It translates to CASSLEGSGGTF. J is TRBJ1-2 and V is TRBV5-1; perhaps TRBD1 as D (5 bases). The V gene lost 0 bases and the J gene lost 13 bases, with 13 bases spanning the gap. Germline V gene data show CDR1 as SGHRS and CDR2 as YFSETQ. This CDR3 comprises 12 residues.

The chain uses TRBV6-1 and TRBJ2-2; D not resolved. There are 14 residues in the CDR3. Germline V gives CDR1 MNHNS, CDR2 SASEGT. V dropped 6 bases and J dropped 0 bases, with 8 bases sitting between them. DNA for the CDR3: TGTGCCAGCAGGAAGGTGACGAACACCGGGGAGCTGTTTTTT. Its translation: CASRKVTNTGELFF.

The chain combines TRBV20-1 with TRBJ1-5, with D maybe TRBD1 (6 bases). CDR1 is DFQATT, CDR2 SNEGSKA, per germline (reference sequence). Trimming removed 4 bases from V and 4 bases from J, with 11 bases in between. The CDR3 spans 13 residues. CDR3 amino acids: CSAKTGWNQPQHF. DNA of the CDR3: TGCAGTGCTAAAACAGGGTGGAATCAGCCCCAGCATTTT.

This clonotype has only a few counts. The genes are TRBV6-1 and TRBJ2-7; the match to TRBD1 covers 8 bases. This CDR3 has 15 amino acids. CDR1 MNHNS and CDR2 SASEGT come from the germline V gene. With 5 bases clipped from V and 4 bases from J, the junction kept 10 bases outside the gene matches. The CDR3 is CASSSAQGETYEQYF. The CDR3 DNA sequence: TGTGCCAGCAGTTCAGCACAGGGGGAAACTTACGAGCAGTACTTC.

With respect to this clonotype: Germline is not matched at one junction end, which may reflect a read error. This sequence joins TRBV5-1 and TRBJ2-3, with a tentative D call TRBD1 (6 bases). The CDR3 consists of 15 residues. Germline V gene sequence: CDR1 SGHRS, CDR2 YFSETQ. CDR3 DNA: TGCGCCGGCAGCAAACTAGGGGGATTCACAGATACGCAGTATTTT. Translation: CAGSKLGGFTDTQYF. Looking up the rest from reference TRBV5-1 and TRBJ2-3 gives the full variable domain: KAGVTQTPRYLIKTRGQQVTLSCSPISGHRSVSWYQQTPGQGLQFLFEYFSETQRNKGNFPGRFSGRQFSNSRSEMNVSTLELGDSALYLCAGSKLGGFTDTQYFGPGTRLTVL.

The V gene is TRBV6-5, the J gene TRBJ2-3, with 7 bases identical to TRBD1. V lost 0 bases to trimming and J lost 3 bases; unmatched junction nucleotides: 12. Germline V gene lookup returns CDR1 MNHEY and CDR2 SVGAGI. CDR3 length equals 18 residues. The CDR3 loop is CASSYSGKDRVDTDTQYF. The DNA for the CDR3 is TGTGCCAGCAGTTACTCAGGGAAAGACAGGGTCGATACAGATACGCAGTATTTT.

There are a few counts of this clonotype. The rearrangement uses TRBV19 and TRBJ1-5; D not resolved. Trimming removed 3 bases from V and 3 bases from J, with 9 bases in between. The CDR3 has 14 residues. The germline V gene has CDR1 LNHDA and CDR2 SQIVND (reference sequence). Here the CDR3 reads CASSIGLFNQPQHF. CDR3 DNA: TGTGCCAGTAGTATTGGACTGTTCAATCAGCCCCAGCATTTT.

CDR3 DNA sequence: TGTGCCAGCAGCTTCGAGCGGGGGGCGTACAATGAGCAGTTCTTC. This translates into CASSFERGAYNEQFF. The chain employs TRBV7-9 and TRBJ2-1; TRBD2 aligns across 9 bases. Trimming removed 3 bases from V and 4 bases from J; junction bases left unmatched: 4. Germline values: CDR1 SEHNR, CDR2 FQNEAQ (reference sequence). The CDR3 has 15 residues.

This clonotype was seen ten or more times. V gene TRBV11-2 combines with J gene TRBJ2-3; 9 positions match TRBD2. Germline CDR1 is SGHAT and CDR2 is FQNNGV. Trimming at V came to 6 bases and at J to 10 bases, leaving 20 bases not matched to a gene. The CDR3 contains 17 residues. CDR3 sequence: CASRELGGLAPKVAQYF. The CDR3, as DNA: TGTGCCAGCAGAGAACTAGGGGGACTAGCCCCTAAGGTCGCGCAGTATTTT.

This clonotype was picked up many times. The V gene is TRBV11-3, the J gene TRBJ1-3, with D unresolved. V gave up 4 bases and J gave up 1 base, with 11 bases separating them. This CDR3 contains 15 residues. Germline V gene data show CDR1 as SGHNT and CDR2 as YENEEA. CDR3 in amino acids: CASSSPMESGNTIYF. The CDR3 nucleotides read TGTGCCAGCAGCTCGCCAATGGAGTCTGGAAACACCATATATTTT.

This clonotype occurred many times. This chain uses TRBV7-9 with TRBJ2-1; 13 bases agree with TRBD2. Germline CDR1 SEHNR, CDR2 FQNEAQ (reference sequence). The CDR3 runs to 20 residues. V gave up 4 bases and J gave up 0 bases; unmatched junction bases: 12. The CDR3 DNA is TGTGCCAGCAGCTCCCGGACTAGCGGGGGAACTTTTAGCTCCTACAATGAGCAGTTCTTC. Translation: CASSSRTSGGTFSSYNEQFF.

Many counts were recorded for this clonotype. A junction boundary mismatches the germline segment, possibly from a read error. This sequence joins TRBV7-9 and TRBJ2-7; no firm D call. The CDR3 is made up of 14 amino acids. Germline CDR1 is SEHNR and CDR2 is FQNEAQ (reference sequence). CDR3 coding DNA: TGTGCCAGCAGCTTAGACGGCAGGTCCTACAAGCAGTACTTC. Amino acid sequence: CASSLDGRSYKQYF.